These 17 T cell receptor beta chains were sequenced from one sample in a study of cytotoxic CD8 clonotypes in ibrutinib-treated CLL. The repertoire was sequenced with immunoSEQ multiplex PCR; TCRdb's copy has only in-frame clones and lacks some. The table records approximately 330,000 clones, about 77% of them present only once. The specimen comprised PBMCs, sampled before ibrutinib treatment. These receptors were obtained from a human donor with chronic lymphocytic leukemia.

The J gene is TRBJ2-5, the V gene TRBV11-2; 8 nucleotides line up with TRBD1. J was trimmed by 5 bases and V by 5 bases; bases with no gene match: 7. The CDR3 is 14 amino acids. CDR1 is SGHAT and CDR2 is FQNNGV in the germline V gene. The CDR3 reads CASSPDRVRETQYF. DNA for the CDR3: TGTGCCAGCAGCCCGGACAGGGTGCGGGAGACCCAGTACTTC.

The genes are TRBV10-3 and TRBJ2-7, with 11 bases lining up with TRBD2. Germline CDR1 reads ENHRY; CDR2 reads SYGVKD. Trimming took 6 bases from V and 3 from J; bases not matched to a gene: 7. CDR3 length: 15 amino acids. CDR3 DNA sequence: TGTGCCATCAGAGAGACTAGCGGGACTATCTACGAGCAGTACTTC. This translates into CAIRETSGTIYEQYF.

J is TRBJ1-1 and V is TRBV6-5; D may be TRBD1 (5 bases). The germline V gene has CDR1 MNHEY and CDR2 SVGAGI. The CDR3 length is 11 residues. The V end lost 7 bases, the J end lost 7 bases, and 10 bases lay between the germline ends. This CDR3 reads CASTTGVEAFF. The CDR3 coding sequence is TGTGCCAGCACCACGGGGGTTGAAGCTTTCTTT.

J is TRBJ2-5 and V is TRBV11-3, with D unresolved. Germline V gives CDR1 SGHNT, CDR2 YENEEA. With 2 bases removed from V and 0 bases from J, the gap between germline ends came to 1 base. The CDR3 is 12 residues long. The CDR3 protein is CASSLNQETQYF. CDR3 DNA: TGTGCCAGCAGCTTAAACCAAGAGACCCAGTACTTC.

This chain connects TRBV9 to TRBJ1-3; D not certain. The ends were cut back, 1 base at V and 4 bases at J, with 12 bases in the middle. Germline loops: CDR1 SGDLS, CDR2 YYNGEE. This CDR3 is built from 15 residues. The CDR3 is CASSVSGDLGNTIYF. The CDR3 nucleotides read TGTGCCAGCAGCGTATCAGGAGACCTCGGAAACACCATATATTTT.

This clone was counted between two and nine times. The chain combines TRBV5-1 with TRBJ2-7, with 9 bases aligning to TRBD1. This CDR3 comprises 14 residues. Germline V lookup: CDR1 SGHRS, CDR2 YFSETQ. Trimming at V came to 5 bases and at J to 2 bases, leaving 5 bases not matched to a gene. The DNA of the CDR3 is TGCGCCAGCAGTCCGGGACAGGGTCCCTACGAGCAGTACTTC. Translating gives CASSPGQGPYEQYF.

The gene calls are TRBV15 and TRBJ2-3; unclear D gene. The CDR3 is made up of 14 amino acids. The V end lost 0 bases, the J end lost 6 bases, and 10 bases lay between the germline ends. The germline V gene encodes CDR1 LNHNV and CDR2 YYDKDF (reference sequence). In nucleotides, the CDR3 is TGTGCCACCAGCAGAGAGTGGGGTGCCGATACGCAGTATTTT. This codes for CATSREWGADTQYF. The entire variable domain, with the rest obtained from reference TRBV15 and TRBJ2-3, is as follows: DAMVIQNPRYQVTQFGKPVTLSCSQTLNHNVMYWYQQKSSQAPKLLFHYYDKDFNNEADTPDNFQSRRPNTSFCFLDIRSPGLGDTAMYLCATSREWGADTQYFGPGTRLTVL.

The chain uses TRBV6-5 and TRBJ2-1; possibly TRBD1 or TRBD2 for D (5 bases each). The V gene's germline CDR1 is MNHEY and CDR2 SVGAGI. The CDR3 has 15 residues. The germline V and J ends were trimmed by 6 bases and 5 bases, with 17 bases remaining between them. The CDR3 loop reads CASRPSGHWDNEQFF. The CDR3 DNA is TGTGCCAGCAGGCCTTCGGGGCACTGGGACAATGAGCAGTTCTTC.

The gene calls are TRBV7-2 and TRBJ2-1; 15 bases match TRBD2. CDR1 SGHTA and CDR2 FQGNSA come from the germline V gene. V shed 0 bases and J 9 bases; nucleotides not matched to a gene: 9. The CDR3 extends over 18 amino acids. CDR3 nucleotides: TGTGCCAGCAGCTTAGCTCGGACTAGCGGGAGGGCCCTTGGTGAGCAGTTCTTC. Its protein product is CASSLARTSGRALGEQFF.

The chain uses TRBV13 and TRBJ1-2, with TRBD1 identical over 9 bases. The V gene's germline CDR1 is PRHDT and CDR2 FYEKMQ (reference sequence). CDR3 length equals 17 residues. V lost 1 base and J lost 4; bases outside the gene matches: 10. CDR3 DNA: TGTGCCAGCAGCTTAGCCCAAAAACAGGGGGCGGGCTATGGCTACACCTTC. Translated: CASSLAQKQGAGYGYTF.

The rearrangement joins TRBV5-3 to TRBJ2-1, with 8 bases matching TRBD1. TRBV5-3 carries the ORF label, with uncertain function. This CDR3 spans 23 amino acids. V shed 4 bases, J shed 0 bases, and the junction held 27 bases outside the gene matches. CDR3 in amino acids: CARSPPGQVLGTRGKNSYNEQFF. The CDR3 DNA sequence: TGTGCCAGAAGCCCGCCGGGACAGGTATTGGGGACGCGAGGAAAGAACTCCTACAATGAGCAGTTCTTC.

This clone appeared a few times. The chain combines TRBV19 with TRBJ2-1, with TRBD1 matching 9 bases. V lost 4 bases and J lost 8; bases outside the gene matches: 3. The CDR3 has 13 amino acids. The germline V gene encodes CDR1 LNHDA and CDR2 SQIVND (reference sequence). The CDR3 sequence: CASSRDRVHEQFF. The DNA for the CDR3 is TGTGCCAGTAGTAGGGACAGGGTTCATGAGCAGTTCTTC.

Only one count was recorded for this clone. The chain employs TRBV7-2 and TRBJ2-7; 7 bases are shared with TRBD1. V shed 3 bases, J shed 6 bases, and the junction held 5 bases outside the gene matches. The CDR3 extends over 13 amino acids. The germline V gene encodes CDR1 SGHTA and CDR2 FQGNSA. CDR3 in DNA: TGTGCCAGCAGCTTGCGGACAGGCAGCGAGCAGTACTTC. The encoded protein is CASSLRTGSEQYF.

This chain joins TRBV27 and TRBJ2-7; 10 positions agree with TRBD2. CDR1 and CDR2 (germline): MNHEY, SMNVEV (reference sequence). This CDR3 spans 17 amino acids. V was clipped by 5 bases and J by 3 bases; unmatched bases: 13. This CDR3 is CASSKSGRATRDYEQYF. CDR3 DNA sequence: TGTGCCAGCAGTAAGAGCGGGAGGGCCACGAGAGACTACGAGCAGTACTTC.

This clone was detected only once. This chain links TRBV7-8 with TRBJ1-1; D ambiguous. The CDR3 is 13 residues long. Germline V gives CDR1 SGHVS, CDR2 FQNEAQ. V dropped 1 base and J dropped 6 bases, with 9 bases sitting between them. CDR3 region: CASSLGGISEAFF. The DNA of the CDR3 is TGTGCCAGCAGCTTAGGAGGTATCTCTGAAGCTTTCTTT.

The rearrangement links TRBV14 to TRBJ2-3; D might be TRBD1 or TRBD2, each matching 5 bases. Germline V gene data show CDR1 as SGHDN and CDR2 as FVKESK. The CDR3 totals 14 residues. V was clipped by 6 bases and J by 3 bases, with 13 bases between them. CDR3 sequence: CASSRWDPTDTQYF. The DNA for the CDR3 is TGTGCCAGCAGTCGATGGGACCCAACAGATACGCAGTATTTT.

The chain recombines TRBV7-9 with TRBJ2-5; D is unresolved. The CDR3 has 11 amino acids. Trimming removed 5 bases from V and 2 bases from J, with 3 bases in between. CDR1 and CDR2 from the germline V gene are SEHNR and FQNEAQ (reference sequence). The CDR3 bases are TGTGCCAGCAGCCATCAAGAGACCCAGTACTTC. Translating it yields CASSHQETQYF. The variable domain in full, with the rest retrieved from reference TRBV7-9 and TRBJ2-5, is DTGVSQNPRHKITKRGQNVTFRCDPISEHNRLYWYRQTLGQGPEFLTYFQNEAQLEKSRLLSDRFSAERPKGSFSTLEIQRTEQGDSAMYLCASSHQETQYFGPGTRLLVL.